This passage covers 32 T cell receptor beta chains from one sample sequenced in a study of OX40 agonist ivuxolimab in advanced cancers. Sequenced by immunoSEQ multiplex PCR; TCRdb stores in-frame clones only, minus some. The table lists about 64,000 clones, about 88% of them singletons. Source: CD4+ or CD8+ T cells sorted from blood, taken in a trial of the OX40 agonist ivuxolimab. The receptors were gathered from an adult with an advanced solid tumor such as melanoma, head and neck, liver or kidney cancer.

The rearrangement joins TRBV5-1 to TRBJ2-1, with a tentative D call TRBD2 (7 bases). This CDR3 has 13 residues. Germline V gene data show CDR1 as SGHRS and CDR2 as YFSETQ. Trimming cost V 5 bases and J 9 bases, with 15 bases left between them. CDR3 bases: TGCGCCAGCAGTAGGGGGGGCGGATTTGAGCAGTTCTTC. Its translation: CASSRGGGFEQFF.

The gene calls are TRBV28 and TRBJ2-7, with D maybe TRBD1 (5 bases). The V gene's germline CDR1 is MDHEN and CDR2 SYDVKM. There are 15 residues in the CDR3. Between the trimmed V and J ends, which lost 4 bases and 0 bases, there was a span of 13 bases. The CDR3 sequence is CASSSPGPVSYEQYF. In DNA, the CDR3 is TGTGCCAGCAGTTCTCCAGGGCCCGTCTCCTACGAGCAGTACTTC.

The chain is built from TRBV29-1 and TRBJ1-5; D is uncertain. In germline, CDR1 is SQVTM, CDR2 ANQGSEA. The CDR3 runs to 13 residues. V lost 1 base and J 5 bases, leaving 9 bases between the germline ends. CDR3 nucleotide sequence: TGCAGCGTTGAAGGAGATCCTGATCAGCCCCAGCATTTT. It yields the protein CSVEGDPDQPQHF.

The table lists this clone with a count of one. The chain is built from TRBV7-2 and TRBJ2-1; maybe TRBD1 (6 bases). The ends were cut back, 1 base at V and 6 bases at J, with 7 bases in the middle. Germline values: CDR1 SGHTA, CDR2 FQGNSA. This CDR3 has 13 residues. The CDR3 bases are TGTGCCAGCAGCTTAGACAGGGCCAATGAGCAGTTCTTC. Amino acids: CASSLDRANEQFF.

The gene calls are TRBV30 and TRBJ1-3, with D perhaps matching TRBD1 (5 bases). The CDR3 covers 14 residues. Germline CDR1 and CDR2: GTSNPN and SVGIG (reference sequence). The ends were cut back, 0 bases at V and 2 bases at J, with 8 bases in the middle. In DNA, the CDR3 is TGTGCCTGGAGTGTAGGGGTACCTGGAAACACCATATATTTT. Amino acids: CAWSVGVPGNTIYF.

The chain is built from TRBV28 and TRBJ2-7, with 9 bases lining up with TRBD2. V trimming: 6 bases; J trimming: 3 bases; junction bases outside the gene matches: 12. CDR1 and CDR2 (germline): MDHEN, SYDVKM. This CDR3 is 16 amino acids long. The CDR3 is CASRPTLGAGGYEQYF. The CDR3 DNA reads TGTGCCAGCAGACCTACCCTGGGAGCGGGGGGCTACGAGCAGTACTTC.

The CDR3 loop is CASRWRGGASGNTIYF. The CDR3 DNA follows: TGTGCCAGTCGATGGAGAGGGGGGGCATCTGGAAACACCATATATTTT. The rearrangement uses TRBV19 and TRBJ1-3; possible D gene TRBD1, 6 bases. This CDR3 contains 16 residues. With 8 bases removed from V and 1 base from J, the gap between germline ends came to 18 bases. In germline, CDR1 is LNHDA, CDR2 SQIVND (reference sequence).

CDR3 in DNA: TGTGCCAGCAGTGAGCGGGGAGCCGACTACGAGCAGTACTTC. It encodes CASSERGADYEQYF. The V gene is TRBV2, the J gene TRBJ2-7, with D tentatively TRBD2 (6 bases). The CDR3 is 14 amino acids. Germline V CDR1 and CDR2: SNHLY, FYNNEI. The V end lost 3 bases, the J end lost 3 bases, and 12 bases lay between the germline ends.

The J gene is TRBJ1-1, the V gene TRBV18; no firm D call. Germline assignment: CDR1 KGHSH and CDR2 LQKENI. The V end was cut by 5 bases, the J end by 2 bases, with 9 bases between. This CDR3 has 13 amino acids. CDR3 residues: CASSAAGNTEAFF. CDR3 coding DNA: TGTGCCAGCTCAGCCGCCGGAAACACTGAAGCTTTCTTT.

J is TRBJ1-2 and V is TRBV4-1, with unresolved D. Per germline, CDR1 MGHRA and CDR2 YSYEKL. The CDR3 totals 13 residues. V was clipped by 1 base and J by 4 bases, with 7 bases between them. The CDR3 region is CASSQGTPYGYTF. CDR3 in DNA: TGCGCCAGCAGCCAAGGGACCCCCTATGGCTACACCTTC.

The chain has TRBV9 and TRBJ2-1; 7 bases line up with TRBD1. Unmatched junction bases numbered 6, after V lost 3 bases and J lost 3 bases. Germline CDR1 is SGDLS and CDR2 is YYNGEE. The CDR3 sequence is 15 residues long. The CDR3 spells CASSARQGYYNEQFF. The DNA for the CDR3 is TGTGCCAGCAGCGCGCGACAGGGTTACTACAATGAGCAGTTCTTC. Complete variable domain (other parts from reference TRBV9 and TRBJ2-1): DSGVTQTPKHLITATGQRVTLRCSPRSGDLSVYWYQQSLDQGLQFLIQYYNGEERAKGNILERFSAQQFPDLHSELNLSSLELGDSALYFCASSARQGYYNEQFFGPGTRLTVL.

The chain joins TRBV4-1 to TRBJ2-7; TRBD2 matches at 11 bases. CDR1 and CDR2 (germline): MGHRA, YSYEKL. Losses at the gene ends were 0 bases for V and 0 bases for J; bases not matched to a gene: 10. The CDR3 has 19 residues. CDR3 in DNA: TGCGCCAGCAGCCAAGATCGAAGACTAGCGGGATCAACCTCCTACGAGCAGTACTTC. Protein sequence: CASSQDRRLAGSTSYEQYF.

V gene TRBV7-2 combines with J gene TRBJ2-5; D is possibly TRBD1 (6 bases). Germline V lookup: CDR1 SGHTA, CDR2 FQGNSA. The CDR3 sequence is 13 residues long. V shed 2 bases and J shed 4 bases, with 8 bases lying between them. CDR3 residues: CASSLQGRETQYF. The CDR3 nucleotides read TGTGCCAGCAGCTTACAGGGGAGAGAGACCCAGTACTTC. Full variable domain (missing parts from reference TRBV7-2 and TRBJ2-5): GAGVSQSPSNKVTEKGKDVELRCDPISGHTALYWYRQSLGQGLEFLIYFQGNSAPDKSGLPSDRFSAERTGGSVSTLTIQRTQQEDSAVYLCASSLQGRETQYFGPGTRLLVL.

The J gene is TRBJ2-5, the V gene TRBV7-9, with a tentative D call TRBD1 (6 bases). The germline V gene encodes CDR1 SEHNR and CDR2 FQNEAQ (reference sequence). There are 15 residues in the CDR3. Trimming stripped 6 bases from V and 3 bases from J, with 17 bases between. CDR3 nucleotides: TGTGCCAGCAGTCCAGCAGGGGATGTAAAAGAGACCCAGTACTTC. Protein sequence: CASSPAGDVKETQYF.

This rearrangement joins TRBV7-6 to TRBJ2-2; TRBD2 matches at 10 bases. Per the germline V gene, CDR1 is SGHVS and CDR2 is FNYEAQ. V lost 4 bases, J lost 5 bases, and 13 bases stayed unmatched. The CDR3 runs 18 residues. CDR3 in amino acids: CASSSRGSGGVWTGELFF. CDR3 nucleotides: TGTGCCAGCAGCTCCCGAGGAAGCGGGGGGGTTTGGACCGGGGAGCTGTTTTTT.

The chain links TRBV2 to TRBJ1-4, with a tentative D call TRBD1 (6 bases). V lost 7 bases to trimming and J lost 7 bases, with 13 bases between them. Germline values: CDR1 SNHLY, CDR2 FYNNEI. The CDR3 is 13 residues long. The CDR3 here is CASKGDRIEKLFF. Written as DNA, the CDR3 is TGTGCCAGCAAGGGAGACAGGATTGAAAAACTGTTTTTT.

CDR3: CASSQDLRLNTEAFF. CDR3 DNA sequence: TGCGCCAGCAGCCAAGATCTGAGGTTGAACACTGAAGCTTTCTTT. This rearrangement joins TRBV4-3 to TRBJ1-1; no reliable D call. This CDR3 has 15 residues. Per the germline V gene, CDR1 is LGHNA and CDR2 is YSLEER. V was pared by 0 bases and J by 0 bases, with 8 bases between.

This chain links TRBV19 with TRBJ2-2, with 8 bases aligning to TRBD1. The V segment lost 5 bases and the J segment 2 bases; nucleotides outside the gene matches: 4. CDR1 LNHDA and CDR2 SQIVND come from the germline V gene (reference sequence). This CDR3 region has 15 residues. The CDR3 nucleotides read TGTGCCAGTAGTCCGGGACAGGATAACACCGGGGAGCTGTTTTTT. Translating it yields CASSPGQDNTGELFF.

This sequence joins TRBV5-1 and TRBJ2-2, with D uncertain. V lost 3 bases, J lost 6 bases, and 6 bases lay in between. Germline V gives CDR1 SGHRS, CDR2 YFSETQ. CDR3 size: 12 residues. CDR3 sequence reads: CASSSPPGELFF. The DNA for the CDR3 is TGCGCCAGCAGCTCACCGCCCGGGGAGCTGTTTTTT.

V is TRBV28 and J is TRBJ1-4; 7 bases map to TRBD1. Looked up from germline, CDR1 is MDHEN and CDR2 is SYDVKM. J lost 7 bases, V lost 7 bases, and 12 bases had no gene match. The CDR3 is 15 residues long. The CDR3 DNA reads as TGTGCCAGCACCCTAGGGGGCCACGAAAGTGAAAAACTGTTTTTT. Amino acids: CASTLGGHESEKLFF.

CDR3 loop: CATRTGGVGEQYF. The CDR3 DNA is TGTGCCACCAGGACAGGGGGCGTCGGGGAGCAGTACTTC. This chain links TRBV10-3 with TRBJ2-7, with TRBD1 identical over 11 bases. The CDR3 is 13 amino acids. V was clipped by 10 bases and J by 7 bases; unmatched bases: 9. The germline V gene has CDR1 ENHRY and CDR2 SYGVKD.

This chain uses TRBV4-3 with TRBJ1-5, with D hard to call. The CDR3 is 13 residues long. The germline CDR1 and CDR2 sequences are LGHNA and YSLEER. Trimming stripped 4 bases from V and 5 bases from J, with 9 bases between. The CDR3 is CASSPHTDQPQHF. CDR3 sequence (DNA): TGCGCCAGCAGCCCACACACAGATCAGCCCCAGCATTTT.

This clone was seen once. CDR3: CAISESGAGTYEQYF. CDR3 DNA sequence: TGTGCCATCAGTGAGTCCGGGGCGGGGACCTACGAGCAGTACTTC. The J gene is TRBJ2-7, the V gene TRBV10-3, with D perhaps matching TRBD2 (6 bases). CDR3 length: 15 amino acids. Germline CDR1 is ENHRY and CDR2 is SYGVKD. The ends were cut back, 0 bases at V and 2 bases at J, with 11 bases in the middle.

Details on this clone: The same CDR3 can be traced to other DNA sequences in this sample. The V call is TRBV6-1, the J call TRBJ1-1; the D is unclear. Germline CDR1 and CDR2: MNHNS and SASEGT. The CDR3 totals 14 residues. The V end lost 3 bases, the J end lost 5 bases, and 13 bases lay between the germline ends. The CDR3 DNA reads as TGTGCCAGCAGTGATGGAGGGAAGAATACTGAAGCTTTCTTT. This encodes CASSDGGKNTEAFF.

CDR3 residues: CASHQGAGVGETQYF. The CDR3 DNA reads TGTGCCAGCCACCAAGGGGCGGGAGTGGGGGAGACCCAGTACTTC. The V gene is TRBV2, the J gene TRBJ2-5, with 7 bases lining up with TRBD2. Looked up from germline, CDR1 is SNHLY and CDR2 is FYNNEI. Trimming cost V 8 bases and J 5 bases; bases outside gene matches: 14. This CDR3 has 15 residues.

The V call is TRBV28, the J call TRBJ2-5; D possibly corresponds to TRBD1 (6 bases). Germline CDR1 reads MDHEN; CDR2 reads SYDVKM. Trimming pared 6 bases from V and 3 bases from J, leaving 11 bases between. The CDR3 extends over 13 amino acids. CDR3 sequence: CASREQGKETQYF. The CDR3 bases are TGTGCCAGCAGGGAACAGGGAAAAGAGACCCAGTACTTC.

Regarding this clone: Since a much larger clone is just one base distant, this may be a read error. V is TRBV18 and J is TRBJ1-5, with TRBD1 as a possible D gene (5 bases). Germline CDR1 is KGHSH and CDR2 is LQKENI. This CDR3 is built from 15 residues. This CDR3 reads CAGSRDVYSNQPQHF. CDR3 bases: TGTGCCGGCTCAAGGGACGTCTATAGCAATCAGCCCCAGCATTTT.

The chain carries TRBV6-1 and TRBJ2-3; 9 bases are shared with TRBD2. Germline V gene lookup returns CDR1 MNHNS and CDR2 SASEGT. After removal of 0 bases from V and 5 bases from J, the junction contained 6 bases not matched to a gene. The CDR3 consists of 16 residues. The CDR3, as DNA: TGTGCCAGCAGTGAAGCGCAAGTGACTAGCGGAGATACGCAGTATTTT. Protein product: CASSEAQVTSGDTQYF.

This chain connects TRBV4-2 to TRBJ2-1; 13 nucleotides line up with TRBD2. The CDR3 is made up of 18 amino acids. Trimming removed 6 bases from V and 9 bases from J; junction bases left unmatched: 17. Per the germline V gene, CDR1 is LGHNA and CDR2 is YNFKEQ. CDR3 DNA: TGTGCCAGCAGAAACGGACTAGCGGGGGCTCCCTCTTTGGCTGAGCAGTTCTTC. This gives the protein CASRNGLAGAPSLAEQFF.

This sequence joins TRBV20-1 and TRBJ1-2, with a possible D match to TRBD1 (6 bases). The CDR3 is 11 amino acids. Trimming took 5 bases from V and 10 from J, leaving 14 bases between them. Per germline, CDR1 DFQATT and CDR2 SNEGSKA (reference sequence). The CDR3 DNA sequence: TGCAGTGCTGACCTACAGGGTTCCTACACCTTC. This encodes CSADLQGSYTF.

The rearrangement links TRBV4-2 to TRBJ1-5; 9 bases fit TRBD1. Germline lookup yields CDR1 LGHNA and CDR2 YNFKEQ. J gave up 6 bases and V 3 bases, and 6 bases lay outside the gene matches. CDR3 length: 15 amino acids. CDR3 amino acids: CASSQTQGASQPQHF. The DNA for the CDR3 is TGTGCCAGCAGCCAGACACAGGGGGCGTCTCAGCCCCAGCATTTT.

J is TRBJ1-1 and V is TRBV11-2, with 7 bases aligning to TRBD1. The CDR3 is 14 residues long. Unmatched junction bases numbered 7, after V lost 4 bases and J lost 5 bases. CDR1 is SGHAT and CDR2 is FQNNGV in the germline V gene. The CDR3 reads CASSSDRVGTEAFF. Written as DNA, the CDR3 is TGTGCCAGCAGCTCTGACAGGGTTGGGACTGAAGCTTTCTTT.